This entry lists 12 T cell receptor beta chains sequenced from one sample in a study of blood T cell repertoires in COVID-19. The data were produced by immunoSEQ multiplex PCR, yet TCRdb's version contains in-frame clones alone and is incomplete. The data contain about 40,000 clones, roughly 84% of them singletons. The source material was peripheral blood. Source of these receptors: a man aged 60 to 75 with active COVID-19.

CDR3 sequence reads: CASRRGQNTEAFF. CDR3 bases: TGTGCCAGCAGACGAGGGCAGAACACTGAAGCTTTCTTT. The chain has TRBV6-5 and TRBJ1-1; the D is unclear. The germline V gene has CDR1 MNHEY and CDR2 SVGAGI. CDR3 size: 13 residues. V was cut by 6 bases and J by 1 base, with 9 bases left in between.

The CDR3 spells CASSPRDTQYF. The CDR3, as DNA: TGTGCCAGCTCACCGAGGGATACGCAGTATTTT. The V gene is TRBV18, the J gene TRBJ2-3, with D unresolved. V dropped 3 bases and J dropped 6 bases, with 4 bases sitting between them. Germline V gives CDR1 KGHSH, CDR2 LQKENI. This CDR3 has 11 residues.

The chain employs TRBV7-9 and TRBJ2-7, with TRBD2 matching 9 bases. The V and J ends lost 1 base and 7 bases, in that order; junction bases with no gene match: 14. The CDR3 sequence is 17 residues long. CDR1 SEHNR and CDR2 FQNEAQ come from the germline V gene (reference sequence). The CDR3 region has the DNA TGTGCCAGCAGCTTAGACGACAACCAAGCGGGAGGAGGGGAGCAGTACTTC. This translates into CASSLDDNQAGGGEQYF. Looking up the rest from reference TRBV7-9 and TRBJ2-7 gives the full variable domain: DTGVSQNPRHKITKRGQNVTFRCDPISEHNRLYWYRQTLGQGPEFLTYFQNEAQLEKSRLLSDRFSAERPKGSFSTLEIQRTEQGDSAMYLCASSLDDNQAGGGEQYFGPGTRLTVT.

V gene TRBV7-2 combines with J gene TRBJ2-3; D is perhaps TRBD1 (6 bases). V lost 4 bases and J 0 bases, leaving 14 bases between the germline ends. Germline V gives CDR1 SGHTA, CDR2 FQGNSA. The CDR3 runs to 16 residues. The CDR3 region has the DNA TGTGCCAGCAGCTCCGGACAGTTATCTAGCACAGATACGCAGTATTTT. It is translated as CASSSGQLSSTDTQYF.

The CDR3 DNA follows: TGCGCCAGCAGCTGGGGGACAGGTAACTCTGGGGCCAACGTCCTGACTTTC. As protein: CASSWGTGNSGANVLTF. This chain joins TRBV5-1 and TRBJ2-6; the match to TRBD1 covers 8 bases. V was clipped by 3 bases and J by 0 bases; unmatched bases: 5. The CDR3 consists of 17 residues. The germline CDR1 and CDR2 sequences are SGHRS and YFSETQ. The full variable domain, with the rest looked up from reference TRBV5-1 and TRBJ2-6, is KAGVTQTPRYLIKTRGQQVTLSCSPISGHRSVSWYQQTPGQGLQFLFEYFSETQRNKGNFPGRFSGRQFSNSRSEMNVSTLELGDSALYLCASSWGTGNSGANVLTFGAGSRLTVL.

The CDR3 here is CTSSRRLAGEGRLAKNIQYF. The CDR3 DNA reads as TGCACCAGCAGCCGCCGACTAGCGGGAGAGGGGCGGCTAGCCAAAAACATTCAGTACTTC. This chain uses TRBV1 with TRBJ2-4; the D call TRBD2 from the table was never checked on the DNA. TRBV1 is annotated as a pseudogene. The CDR3 contains 20 residues.

This chain connects TRBV7-6 to TRBJ2-2; D is possibly TRBD1 (5 bases). The germline V gene has CDR1 SGHVS and CDR2 FNYEAQ. Deletions cut 0 bases from V and 7 bases from J, with 12 bases between. This CDR3 region has 15 residues. The DNA of the CDR3 is TGTGCCAGCAGCTTAGCTGGTAGGGGCGACGGGGAGCTGTTTTTT. Its protein product is CASSLAGRGDGELFF.

This sequence joins TRBV3-1 (or the pseudogene TRBV3-2) and TRBJ1-6; TRBD1 matches at 8 bases. Germline-derived CDR1 and CDR2 are LGHDT and YNNKEL (reference sequence). V trimming: 4 bases; J trimming: 6 bases; junction bases outside the gene matches: 2. The CDR3 extends over 14 amino acids. CDR3 protein: CASSLTGVNSPLHF. DNA of the CDR3: TGTGCCAGCAGCCTGACAGGGGTTAATTCACCCCTCCACTTT.

J is TRBJ2-3 and V is TRBV10-3, with D possibly being TRBD1 (7 bases). The V gene lost 4 bases and the J gene lost 4 bases, with 12 bases spanning the gap. CDR1 and CDR2 (germline): ENHRY, SYGVKD. This CDR3 comprises 14 residues. CDR3 loop: CAISGAGGPDTQYF. The CDR3 DNA reads as TGTGCCATCAGTGGGGCAGGGGGGCCAGATACGCAGTATTTT.

This chain joins TRBV5-6 and TRBJ2-7; D is possibly TRBD1 (7 bases). This CDR3 spans 14 amino acids. The V gene lost 5 bases and the J gene lost 5 bases, with 17 bases spanning the gap. Germline CDR1 reads SGHDT; CDR2 reads YYEEEE. The CDR3 DNA is TGTGCCAGCAGTCAGGGGGGTAGTTCTGACGAGCAGTACTTC. Protein product: CASSQGGSSDEQYF.

V usage is TRBV18 and J usage is TRBJ1-5, with 8 bases matching TRBD1. V trimming: 3 bases; J trimming: 3 bases; junction bases outside the gene matches: 1. Germline assignment: CDR1 KGHSH and CDR2 LQKENI. The CDR3 runs 14 residues. The CDR3 nucleotides are TGTGCCAGCTCACCGGACAGGGACAATCAGCCCCAGCATTTT. Translating it yields CASSPDRDNQPQHF.

This clone appeared a few times. The J gene is TRBJ2-1, the V gene TRBV7-3; TRBD2 agrees at 11 bases. The germline CDR1 and CDR2 sequences are SGHTA and FQGTGA. The CDR3 runs to 13 residues. Unmatched junction bases numbered 4, after V lost 4 bases and J lost 11 bases. CDR3 in amino acids: CASSSTSGGKQFF. The CDR3 region has the DNA TGTGCCAGCAGCTCCACTAGCGGGGGTAAGCAGTTCTTC.